This T cell receptor beta chain was sequenced for a study of shared clonotypes between healthy human individuals (TCRdb year 2020). In terms of the full investigation: Two women and a few men aged 18 to 49 years were included in the cohort. Per donor, three plates each were used for CD4 naive and CD4 memory, two for CD8 naive, and one for CD8 memory. Blood TCR repertoires of five healthy adults were deeply sequenced to estimate repertoire size and the extent of clonotype sharing between individuals. Different laboratories and diverse techniques were used to prepare libraries and sequence TCR repertoires, to increase sequencing depth and limit assay-specific biases. Per donor, leukapheresis produced somewhere between about 0.9 and 9 billion PBMCs.

The V end gives up 4 bases and the J end 7 bases, leaving 13 bases in the junction not matched to a gene. The CDR3, from cysteine to phenylalanine, totals 15 residues. Just the 45-base CDR3 DNA is kept, in frame starting at base 1. CDR1 LNHDA and CDR2 SQIVND were looked up in the germline V gene (reference sequence). The donors were healthy, HIV-negative adults who had no recently reported acute infections or vaccinations. Only Caucasian adults living in Nashville, Tennessee, USA were represented among the donors. CD4+ T cells were enriched by magnetic negative selection; naive cells were then positively selected on CD45RA, and the negative fraction formed the memory subset. Blood was collected by leukapheresis, and PBMCs were isolated by Ficoll-Histopaque density gradient centrifugation and then cryopreserved in liquid nitrogen vapor phase. Analytical flow cytometry was used to check the purity and quantity of every magnetically sorted T cell population. Genomic DNA was isolated from every sorted fraction and measured by UV absorbance on a Nanodrop 2000c.

General findings and caveats noted by the study authors: Based on pairwise subsampling, the degree of clonotype sharing among donors was expected to be affected by sequencing depth. Compared with non-shared clonotypes, clonotypes shared by all four sorted-subset donors had higher generation probabilities. Because the study included a small number of donors, the genetic and exposure-history diversity represented was limited. Estimated clonotype richness was generally larger for naive than for memory subsets. Only blood was sampled, and tissue TCR repertoires likely differ from those in blood. Incomplete sequencing was indicated by rarefaction of sorted-subset datasets, despite the large sequencing depth. Across a few donors, approximately 4.9% of naive CD4, 3% to 4% of naive CD8, around 2.5% of memory CD4, and approximately 0.42% of memory CD8 clonotypes were shared.

Using the deep immunoSEQ assay, multiplex PCR amplified TCR CDR3 regions from genomic DNA. Extracted genomic DNA from each cell subset was distributed evenly across all wells of several immunoSEQ 96-well plates, and each plate was treated as a replicate. For sorted subsets, approximately 190 ng of genomic DNA, equivalent to around 29,000 T cell genomes, went into each replicate PCR. Purified libraries were measured with a Qubit 3.0 fluorometer, size-checked on a Bioanalyzer 2100, and measured again with the KAPA Library Quantification kit. Every immunoSEQ 96-well plate was sequenced on a separate single-read 150-cycle Illumina NextSeq 550 flow cell. The paper's processing steps were these. Because the immunoSEQ output held only junctional sequences and lacked quality scores, the filtering could not match the filtering applied to full-length reads. Sequences were annotated with PyIR, a Python wrapper for IgBLAST v1.9, using IMGT germline references to assign V/J genes and CDR3. Reads were removed for weak V/J assignments (E-value above 1e-6), missing CDR3, stop codons, out-of-frame junctions, or ambiguous translated residues. A V3J clonotype was defined by an identical inferred V gene, J gene, and CDR3 amino acid sequence. Percentage overlap between repertoires was calculated by dividing the number of shared unique clonotypes by the size of the smaller repertoire. Richness of each repertoire was evaluated using RTK rarefaction, the Chao1 estimator, and Recon v2.1 estimates of unobserved clonotypes. Generation probabilities for all TCRbeta clonotypes obtained by the gDNA method from four donors were computed using OLGA. The source is immuneACCESS, and TCRdb retained only in-frame sequences with V and J called. Part of the clones is not carried over; for the studies checked, unresolved V genes explain less than half of this, and the remainder is unexplained. V and J calls and clone size follow that table, whereas D and trimming were derived from the DNA. The sample contains under 1,100,000 clones, 75% to 80% of them found a single time. Together, the top ten hold around 0.61% of the sample.

A remark on this clone: What this receptor recognizes is not known. No base qualities exist here, and no much larger clone lies one base off it.

The specimen sequenced was memory CD4+ T cells from PBMCs. The cell subset or site label here, explained by the study, means: CD45RA-negative fraction. The chain employs TRBV19 and TRBJ2-7, with 7 central nucleotides matching TRBD2. The sequence came from a man aged 18 to 29 in good health. Some clones in this sample may be carry-over from other donors' samples. The DNA sequence is TGTGCCAGTAGTACCGGGGGTGCGGGAGAGGGTGAGCAGTACTTC. Its translation is CASSTGGAGEGEQYF.